The TCR beta chain described here comes from a study of blood T cell repertoires in COVID-19. Assay used: immunoSEQ multiplex PCR; TCRdb lists only in-frame clones, some missing. The sample has over 70,000 clones, 85% to 90% seen once. V shed 2 bases and J shed 10 bases, with 12 bases lying between them. Germline V gene data show CDR1 as SEHNR and CDR2 as FQNEAQ (reference sequence). The CDR3 totals 13 residues. The TCR comes from a woman older than 75 with active or convalescent COVID-19. The material sequenced was peripheral blood. The rearrangement links TRBV7-9 to TRBJ2-1; D not certain. In DNA form, the CDR3 reads TGTGCCAGCAGCTTAAGTATCCTAGGAGAGCAGTTCTTC. It translates to CASSLSILGEQFF.